These 18 T cell receptor beta chains originate from one sample sequenced in a study of T cell changes during pregnancy in multiple sclerosis. The assay was immunoSEQ multiplex PCR, and TCRdb's table has in-frame clones only and misses some. The data show about 28,000 clones, under 95% seen once. Sequences were derived from CD4+ T cells from peripheral blood mononuclear cells, sampled after pregnancy. These receptors came from a female donor with multiple sclerosis, enrolled in a pregnancy study.

In its sample, this clone was seen once. The rearrangement joins TRBV7-2 to TRBJ2-1, with 9 bases identical to TRBD2. Germline V gene sequence: CDR1 SGHTA, CDR2 FQGNSA. The CDR3 is 14 residues long. V lost 9 bases and J lost 5; bases outside the gene matches: 8. CDR3 DNA: TGTGCCAGACGAAGGGCGGGGGGGAACAATGAGCAGTTCTTC. It yields the protein CARRRAGGNNEQFF.

The chain recombines TRBV5-6 with TRBJ1-5; D is undetermined. The germline V gene has CDR1 SGHDT and CDR2 YYEEEE. V lost 0 bases, J lost 1 base, and 11 bases lay in between. The CDR3 is 16 amino acids. CDR3 sequence reads: CASSLGPPGSNQPQHF. The CDR3 nucleotides read TGTGCCAGCAGCTTGGGTCCCCCTGGCAGCAATCAGCCCCAGCATTTT. The variable domain in full, completed from reference TRBV5-6 and TRBJ1-5, reads DAGVTQSPTHLIKTRGQQVTLRCSPKSGHDTVSWYQQALGQGPQFIFQYYEEEERQRGNFPDRFSGHQFPNYSSELNVNALLLGDSALYLCASSLGPPGSNQPQHFGDGTRLSIL.

V usage is TRBV7-9 and J usage is TRBJ1-1; tentative D call: TRBD1 (6 bases). The length of the CDR3 is 15 residues. V shed 5 bases and J shed 11 bases, with 24 bases lying between them. CDR1 is SEHNR and CDR2 is FQNEAQ in the germline V gene (reference sequence). CDR3 protein: CASSIMMSNRALAFF. The CDR3, as DNA: TGTGCCAGCAGCATTATGATGAGCAACAGGGCATTGGCTTTCTTT. The whole variable domain, remainder taken from reference TRBV7-9 and TRBJ1-1, is DTGVSQNPRHKITKRGQNVTFRCDPISEHNRLYWYRQTLGQGPEFLTYFQNEAQLEKSRLLSDRFSAERPKGSFSTLEIQRTEQGDSAMYLCASSIMMSNRALAFFGQGTRLTVV.

This clone was seen only once. V and J are TRBV30 and TRBJ1-2; D is ambiguous. V shed 5 bases and J shed 4 bases, with 11 bases lying between them. Germline CDR1 and CDR2: GTSNPN and SVGIG (reference sequence). The CDR3 consists of 12 residues. The CDR3 is CAWVREGYGYTF. CDR3 bases: TGTGCCTGGGTGAGGGAAGGCTATGGCTACACCTTC.

This chain uses TRBV28 with TRBJ1-2; D is possibly TRBD1 (5 bases). The CDR3 totals 13 residues. Looked up from germline, CDR1 is MDHEN and CDR2 is SYDVKM. Trimming removed 2 bases from V and 8 bases from J, with 12 bases in between. The CDR3 DNA reads as TGTGCCAGCAGTTTAAGGTCAGGGCCCGGCTACACCTTC. Protein product: CASSLRSGPGYTF.

This clone occurred once. V usage is TRBV6-4 and J usage is TRBJ2-3, with TRBD2 matching over 8 bases. With V trimmed by 3 bases and J by 5 bases, 10 bases remained unmatched. CDR1 is MRHNA and CDR2 is SNTAGT in the germline V gene. The CDR3 covers 16 residues. The CDR3 DNA is TGTGCCAGCAGTGAGAAACGGGAGGGCCTAGTAGATACGCAGTATTTT. Its translation is CASSEKREGLVDTQYF.

The chain links TRBV6-1 to TRBJ1-4; D not resolved. V was shortened by 4 bases and J by 0 bases, with 12 bases between the two germline ends. The CDR3 is 16 residues long. Per the germline V gene, CDR1 is MNHNS and CDR2 is SASEGT. This CDR3 reads CASSVSNSATNEKLFF. CDR3 DNA: TGTGCCAGCAGTGTGTCGAACTCTGCAACTAATGAAAAACTGTTTTTT.

The V call is TRBV6-1, the J call TRBJ2-7; 13 positions match TRBD2. The CDR3 runs 15 residues. V lost 8 bases and J lost 5; bases outside the gene matches: 9. CDR1 and CDR2 (germline): MNHNS, SASEGT. CDR3 nucleotide sequence: TGTGCCAGCCGGCCAGGACTAGCGGGAGTTGACGAGCAGTACTTC. It encodes CASRPGLAGVDEQYF.

This rearrangement joins TRBV10-1 to TRBJ2-1; 11 nucleotides agree with TRBD2. Germline V gene sequence: CDR1 WNHNN, CDR2 SYGVQD (reference sequence). The CDR3 is 14 residues long. V trimming: 6 bases; J trimming: 8 bases; junction bases outside the gene matches: 6. This CDR3 reads CASSRLAGLDEQFF. The CDR3 coding sequence is TGCGCCAGCAGCCGACTAGCGGGACTTGATGAGCAGTTCTTC.

The gene calls are TRBV6-6 and TRBJ2-5; the D is unclear. CDR1 is MNHNY and CDR2 is SVGAGI in the germline V gene (reference sequence). CDR3 length: 13 residues. The V end lost 6 bases, the J end lost 1 base, and 9 bases lay between the germline ends. In nucleotides, the CDR3 is TGTGCCAGCAGACAGACAATCCAAGAGACCCAGTACTTC. This encodes CASRQTIQETQYF.

Regarding this clone: Other DNA sequences from this sample encode an identical CDR3 as well. The rearrangement uses TRBV18 and TRBJ2-2, with unresolved D. Trimming removed 0 bases at V and 5 bases at J, with 13 bases between. The CDR3 has 16 residues. Germline V CDR1 and CDR2: KGHSH, LQKENI. The CDR3 bases are TGTGCCAGCTCACCACCGAGTGGCGGAAATACCGGGGAGCTGTTTTTT. It is translated as CASSPPSGGNTGELFF.

This chain uses TRBV6-1 with TRBJ1-5; D gene ambiguous. V was clipped by 3 bases and J by 0 bases, with 12 bases between them. The CDR3 is 16 amino acids. Germline V gene sequence: CDR1 MNHNS, CDR2 SASEGT. The DNA of the CDR3 is TGTGCCAGCAGTGATTGGACGGGAAATAGCAATCAGCCCCAGCATTTT. Protein sequence: CASSDWTGNSNQPQHF.

The chain recombines TRBV7-3 with TRBJ2-7, with D possibly matching TRBD1 (5 bases). The CDR3 loop spans 15 amino acids. V gave up 2 bases and J gave up 2 bases, with 13 bases separating them. The germline CDR1 and CDR2 sequences are SGHTA and FQGTGA. CDR3 nucleotide sequence: TGTGCCAGCAGCTTACTGGGTCAGGGAACCTACGAGCAGTACTTC. The encoded protein is CASSLLGQGTYEQYF.

The chain employs TRBV2 and TRBJ2-7; 11 nucleotides line up with TRBD1. Germline values: CDR1 SNHLY, CDR2 FYNNEI. Losses at the gene ends were 4 bases for V and 6 bases for J; bases not matched to a gene: 8. CDR3 length: 15 amino acids. In nucleotides, the CDR3 is TGTGCCAGCAGTGCTTTAGGGGACAGGGGGATCGAGCAGTACTTC. It is translated as CASSALGDRGIEQYF.

The chain combines TRBV18 with TRBJ2-2; the match to TRBD2 covers 7 bases. The V gene's germline CDR1 is KGHSH and CDR2 LQKENI. V lost 2 bases to trimming and J lost 10 bases; unmatched junction nucleotides: 7. This CDR3 has 14 amino acids. The CDR3 loop reads CASSPGTSAEELFF. The DNA of the CDR3 is TGTGCCAGCTCACCAGGAACTAGCGCAGAGGAGCTGTTTTTT.

The CDR3 here is CASSPGQGGTDTQYF. The CDR3 DNA reads TGTGCCAGCAGCCCAGGACAGGGGGGCACAGATACGCAGTATTTT. V and J are TRBV11-3 and TRBJ2-3; 10 bases agree with TRBD1. Germline V gene lookup returns CDR1 SGHNT and CDR2 YENEEA. CDR3 length: 15 amino acids. J gave up 1 base and V 5 bases, and 3 bases lay outside the gene matches.

A note on this clone: The conserved phenylalanine or tryptophan normally closing the CDR3 is absent here, so this likely arose from a read error. The DNA is left out, because the CDR3 cannot be placed on it with certainty; the CDR3 is given as TCRdb lists it. The chain recombines TRBV25-1 with TRBJ2-7; TRBD1, the D gene given by the table, was not confirmed from the DNA. The CDR3 is made up of 11 amino acids, end residues included. Germline lookup yields CDR1 MGHDK and CDR2 SYGVNS. CDR3 residues: CASRLLGTGVI.

The chain has TRBV5-1 and TRBJ2-2; 7 bases line up with TRBD1. Germline V gene sequence: CDR1 SGHRS, CDR2 YFSETQ. The CDR3 has 15 residues. The V and J ends lost 5 bases and 1 base, in that order; junction bases with no gene match: 5. CDR3 amino acids: CASRRGQRNTGELFF. CDR3 nucleotide sequence: TGCGCCAGCAGACGGGGACAGAGGAACACCGGGGAGCTGTTTTTT.